The rows below give T cell receptor beta chains drawn from one sample of a study of blood T cell repertoires in COVID-19. The protocol was immunoSEQ multiplex PCR, while the TCRdb copy is restricted to in-frame clones and leaves out a portion. The repertoire holds hundreds of thousands of clones, with approximately 86% as singletons. Sequenced: PBMCs or T cells enriched from blood (not recorded which). The receptors originated from a woman between 50 and 59 years old who had recovered from COVID-19. Each CDR3 is given with its conserved first and last residue. The order of the fields is J gene, D gene, V gene, clone size, CDR3 protein, CDR3 DNA. The D gene is left open where the match is weak. Not all rows give a size; the values are once, few, many and, for expanded clones, a class.

J gene: TRBJ2-7
D gene: .
V gene: TRBV15
clone size: .
CDR3 protein: CATSRPRGDSSEQYF
CDR3 DNA: TGTGCCACCAGCAGACCTAGGGGGGACAGTTCCGAGCAGTACTTC

J gene: TRBJ1-2
D gene: .
V gene: TRBV11-2
clone size: .
CDR3 protein: CASSLLGAGVPYGYTF
CDR3 DNA: TGTGCCAGCAGCTTGTTGGGGGCTGGGGTCCCTTATGGCTACACCTTC

J gene: TRBJ1-2
D gene: .
V gene: TRBV7-2
clone size: .
CDR3 protein: CASSPWTASNSNYGYTF
CDR3 DNA: TGTGCCAGCAGCCCTTGGACAGCCTCAAATTCTAACTATGGCTACACCTTC

J gene: TRBJ2-1
D gene: TRBD2
V gene: TRBV2
clone size: few
CDR3 protein: CASSTGTGAVASSGRAYNEQFF
CDR3 DNA: TGTGCCAGCAGCACCGGTACAGGGGCCGTAGCGTCTAGCGGGAGGGCCTACAATGAGCAGTTCTTC

J gene: TRBJ1-2
D gene: .
V gene: TRBV28
clone size: .
CDR3 protein: CASSLIRKIPIDSVNYGYTF
CDR3 DNA: TGTGCCAGCAGCCTCATTCGTAAAATCCCCATAGACAGCGTTAACTATGGCTACACCTTC

J gene: TRBJ2-3
D gene: .
V gene: TRBV6-2/TRBV6-3
clone size: .
CDR3 protein: CASSYRPLKVNKTRDTQYF
CDR3 DNA: TGTGCCAGCAGTTACCGGCCCCTCAAAGTCAACAAAACGAGGGATACGCAGTATTTT

J gene: TRBJ2-5
D gene: .
V gene: TRBV30
clone size: .
CDR3 protein: CAWRLLGARETQYF
CDR3 DNA: TGTGCCTGGAGGCTCTTGGGGGCGCGGGAGACCCAGTACTTC

J gene: TRBJ2-2
D gene: .
V gene: TRBV6-1
clone size: .
CDR3 protein: CASSDLGEITGELFF
CDR3 DNA: TGTGCCAGCAGTGATCTCGGGGAGATCACCGGGGAGCTGTTTTTT

J gene: TRBJ1-1
D gene: .
V gene: TRBV30
clone size: .
CDR3 protein: CAWSVQDSLAFF
CDR3 DNA: TGTGCCTGGAGTGTACAAGACAGTCTTGCTTTCTTT

J gene: TRBJ2-1
D gene: .
V gene: TRBV5-1
clone size: .
CDR3 protein: CASSPGLARSYNEQFF
CDR3 DNA: TGCGCCAGCAGCCCGGGACTCGCACGCTCCTACAATGAGCAGTTCTTC

J gene: TRBJ1-2
D gene: TRBD1
V gene: TRBV3-1/TRBV3-2
clone size: .
CDR3 protein: CASSLGTGRGGYTF
CDR3 DNA: TGTGCCAGCAGCCTAGGGACAGGGAGGGGTGGCTACACCTTC

J gene: TRBJ2-5
D gene: TRBD2
V gene: TRBV6-4
clone size: once
CDR3 protein: CASTPSQREGRGGETQYF
CDR3 DNA: TGTGCCAGCACGCCCTCTCAGCGGGAGGGCCGCGGGGGAGAGACCCAGTACTTC

J gene: TRBJ1-6
D gene: .
V gene: TRBV30
clone size: .
CDR3 protein: CAWSGTVSPLHF
CDR3 DNA: TGTGCCTGGAGTGGGACAGTCTCACCCCTCCACTTT

J gene: TRBJ1-5
D gene: .
V gene: TRBV19
clone size: .
CDR3 protein: CASSIEGRPQHF
CDR3 DNA: TGTGCCAGTAGTATAGAGGGGCGGCCCCAGCATTTT

J gene: TRBJ1-4
D gene: TRBD1
V gene: TRBV11-2
clone size: .
CDR3 protein: CASSLESGQGDEKLFF
CDR3 DNA: TGTGCCAGCAGCTTAGAGTCTGGACAGGGGGATGAAAAACTGTTTTTT

J gene: TRBJ1-5
D gene: .
V gene: TRBV18
clone size: .
CDR3 protein: CASSPGGGDQPQHF
CDR3 DNA: TGTGCCAGCTCACCGGGAGGGGGGGATCAGCCCCAGCATTTT

J gene: TRBJ2-3
D gene: .
V gene: TRBV7-2
clone size: .
CDR3 protein: CASSKGVRVLDTQYF
CDR3 DNA: TGTGCCAGCAGCAAGGGGGTTAGAGTACTAGATACGCAGTATTTT

J gene: TRBJ1-4
D gene: .
V gene: TRBV2
clone size: .
CDR3 protein: CASSLTGQTNEKLFF
CDR3 DNA: TGTGCCAGCAGTCTCACAGGGCAAACTAATGAAAAACTGTTTTTT

J gene: TRBJ2-3
D gene: TRBD2
V gene: TRBV11-3
clone size: few
CDR3 protein: CASSATSGRINTQYF
CDR3 DNA: TGTGCCAGCAGCGCGACTAGCGGGAGAATAAATACGCAGTATTTT

J gene: TRBJ1-5
D gene: TRBD1
V gene: TRBV10-3
clone size: .
CDR3 protein: CAISEDGAGGPNTYSNQPQHF
CDR3 DNA: TGTGCCATCAGTGAGGATGGGGCAGGGGGGCCGAACACATATAGCAATCAGCCCCAGCATTTT

J gene: TRBJ1-5
D gene: .
V gene: TRBV2
clone size: .
CDR3 protein: CASSDWTVGNQPQHF
CDR3 DNA: TGTGCCAGCAGTGATTGGACAGTTGGCAATCAGCCCCAGCATTTT

J gene: TRBJ2-5
D gene: TRBD1
V gene: TRBV27
clone size: once
CDR3 protein: CASGRDRGETQYF
CDR3 DNA: TGTGCCAGCGGCCGGGACAGGGGGGAGACCCAGTACTTC

J gene: TRBJ2-3
D gene: .
V gene: TRBV27
clone size: .
CDR3 protein: CASSFRGTSTDTQYF
CDR3 DNA: TGTGCCAGCAGTTTTCGGGGTACTAGCACAGATACGCAGTATTTT

J gene: TRBJ1-2
D gene: .
V gene: TRBV5-1
clone size: .
CDR3 protein: CASSLQGPPYGYTF
CDR3 DNA: TGCGCCAGCAGCCTACAGGGACCTCCCTATGGCTACACCTTC

J gene: TRBJ1-2
D gene: TRBD1
V gene: TRBV30
clone size: .
CDR3 protein: CAWSAGQGDYGYTF
CDR3 DNA: TGTGCCTGGAGCGCGGGACAGGGGGACTATGGCTACACCTTC

J gene: TRBJ1-4
D gene: TRBD1
V gene: TRBV5-1
clone size: .
CDR3 protein: CASSLEAGGANEKLFF
CDR3 DNA: TGCGCCAGCAGCTTGGAAGCAGGGGGCGCGAATGAAAAACTGTTTTTT

J gene: TRBJ2-5
D gene: TRBD1
V gene: TRBV5-1
clone size: .
CDR3 protein: CASSSTGARPETQYF
CDR3 DNA: TGCGCCAGCAGCTCGACAGGGGCACGCCCGGAGACCCAGTACTTC

J gene: TRBJ1-2
D gene: TRBD1
V gene: TRBV10-3
clone size: .
CDR3 protein: CAISESSEGTGSGYTF
CDR3 DNA: TGTGCCATCAGTGAGTCGTCGGAAGGGACAGGGAGCGGCTACACCTTC

J gene: TRBJ2-7
D gene: TRBD1
V gene: TRBV30
clone size: .
CDR3 protein: CAWTPGAGGWEQYF
CDR3 DNA: TGTGCCTGGACCCCGGGCGCAGGGGGCTGGGAGCAGTACTTC

J gene: TRBJ2-3
D gene: .
V gene: TRBV5-1
clone size: .
CDR3 protein: CASSLKASGTDTQYF
CDR3 DNA: TGCGCCAGCAGCTTGAAGGCTAGCGGCACAGATACGCAGTATTTT

J gene: TRBJ2-3
D gene: TRBD2
V gene: TRBV6-5
clone size: .
CDR3 protein: CASSYGGRAPVVF
CDR3 DNA: TGTGCCAGCAGTTACGGCGGGAGGGCCCCCGTTGTTTTT